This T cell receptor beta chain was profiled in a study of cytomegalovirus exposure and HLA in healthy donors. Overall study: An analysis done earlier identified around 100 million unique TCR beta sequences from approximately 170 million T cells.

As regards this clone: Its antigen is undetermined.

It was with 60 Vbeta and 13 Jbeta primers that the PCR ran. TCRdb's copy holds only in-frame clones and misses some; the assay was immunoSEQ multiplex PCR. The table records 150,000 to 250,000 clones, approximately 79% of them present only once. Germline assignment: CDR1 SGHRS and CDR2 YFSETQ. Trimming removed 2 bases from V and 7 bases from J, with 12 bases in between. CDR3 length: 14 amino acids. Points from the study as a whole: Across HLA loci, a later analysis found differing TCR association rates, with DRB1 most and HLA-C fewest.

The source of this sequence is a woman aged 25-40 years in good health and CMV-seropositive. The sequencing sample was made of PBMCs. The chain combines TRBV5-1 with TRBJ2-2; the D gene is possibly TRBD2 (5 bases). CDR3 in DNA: TGCGCCAGCAGCTTTTTGAGGGCTGGCGGGGAGCTGTTTTTT. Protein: CASSFLRAGGELFF.